Following are 26 T cell receptor beta chains from one sample sequenced in a study of shared clonotypes between healthy human individuals. TCRdb's copy holds only in-frame clones and misses some; the assay was immunoSEQ multiplex PCR. The profile shows 2 million to 2.5 million clones, 95% of them singletons. The sequenced sample was naive CD4+ T cells sorted from blood. Subset indicated: CD45RA+ positively selected. Receptor source: a young man in good health.

The chain recombines TRBV6-6 with TRBJ2-2; D is undetermined. Looked up from germline, CDR1 is MNHNY and CDR2 is SVGAGI (reference sequence). Trimming left V 5 bases short and J 2 bases short, with 12 bases between. CDR3 length equals 15 residues. Here the CDR3 reads CASSPSDGNTGELFF. The CDR3 DNA follows: TGTGCCAGCAGTCCATCGGACGGTAACACCGGGGAGCTGTTTTTT.

The J gene is TRBJ2-7, the V gene TRBV6-5; D could derive from TRBD1 or TRBD2 (5 bases each). The V end lost 0 bases, the J end lost 2 bases, and 14 bases lay between the germline ends. The germline V gene has CDR1 MNHEY and CDR2 SVGAGI. This CDR3 is 16 amino acids long. CDR3 amino acids: CASSYSKLRGAYEQYF. The CDR3, as DNA: TGTGCCAGCAGTTACTCGAAGCTCCGAGGGGCCTACGAGCAGTACTTC.

The rearrangement uses TRBV19 and TRBJ1-3; D is ambiguous. The V end lost 7 bases, the J end lost 4 bases, and 8 bases lay between the germline ends. The CDR3 is 12 residues long. Per the germline V gene, CDR1 is LNHDA and CDR2 is SQIVND (reference sequence). CDR3 nucleotide sequence: TGTGCCAGTACGCCCGCAGGAAACACCATATATTTT. Translating gives CASTPAGNTIYF.

The rearrangement links TRBV11-1 to TRBJ2-7; 8 bases align to TRBD1. The germline CDR1 and CDR2 sequences are SGHAT and FQDESV (reference sequence). V shed 1 base, J shed 3 bases, and the junction held 8 bases outside the gene matches. CDR3 size: 16 residues. CDR3 DNA: TGTGCCAGCAGCTTAGAGGTGGGGACAGGCAGCTACGAGCAGTACTTC. This gives the protein CASSLEVGTGSYEQYF.

The chain has TRBV30 and TRBJ2-2; 8 positions match TRBD1. The V gene's germline CDR1 is GTSNPN and CDR2 SVGIG (reference sequence). The CDR3 contains 14 residues. V shed 6 bases and J 2 bases; nucleotides not matched to a gene: 5. As DNA, the CDR3 is TGTGCCTGTCCGGGACAGGACAACACCGGGGAGCTGTTTTTT. Translating gives CACPGQDNTGELFF.

The chain recombines TRBV18 with TRBJ2-3; weak D call: TRBD2 (5 bases). This CDR3 is 15 amino acids long. Germline V gene lookup returns CDR1 KGHSH and CDR2 LQKENI. V dropped 3 bases and J dropped 10 bases, with 20 bases sitting between them. CDR3 in DNA: TGTGCCAGCTCACCTATGTGGGTGGACGGAGGCGCGCAGTATTTT. Residues: CASSPMWVDGGAQYF.

V usage is TRBV9 and J usage is TRBJ1-5; tentatively, D is TRBD1 (6 bases). There are 14 residues in the CDR3. Per germline, CDR1 SGDLS and CDR2 YYNGEE. The V and J ends lost 7 bases and 1 base respectively, with 12 bases between them. The CDR3 DNA reads TGTGCCAGCGGCGGAACAGGGAGCAATCAGCCCCAGCATTTT. This codes for CASGGTGSNQPQHF.

The CDR3 DNA sequence: TGTGCCAGAAGCTTGTACAAGGTCCACCAGGGACCCCAAGAGACCCAGTACTTC. Translation gives CARSLYKVHQGPQETQYF. The chain joins TRBV5-3 to TRBJ2-5; D possibly matches TRBD1 or TRBD2 (5 bases each). TRBV5-3 is filed as an ORF, its function uncertain. This CDR3 is built from 18 residues. The V and J ends lost 1 base and 1 base respectively, with 20 bases between them.

The DNA for the CDR3 is TGTGCCAGCAGCTTGCGGCGGCTACAAAACTATGGCTACACCTTC. Protein: CASSLRRLQNYGYTF. The chain joins TRBV5-6 to TRBJ1-2; D gene unclear. The germline V gene has CDR1 SGHDT and CDR2 YYEEEE. The length of the CDR3 is 15 residues. V was trimmed by 1 base and J by 2 bases, leaving 12 bases between them.

In this sample, this clone turned up a few times. Written as DNA, the CDR3 is TGTGCCAGCAGCTTTAGCGGGAGCTCGATTGAGCAGTTCTTC. It yields the protein CASSFSGSSIEQFF. The chain employs TRBV7-2 and TRBJ2-1; TRBD2 agrees at 9 bases. Losses at the gene ends were 3 bases for V and 9 bases for J; bases not matched to a gene: 6. The length of the CDR3 is 14 residues. From germline, CDR1 is SGHTA and CDR2 FQGNSA.

Regarding this clone: The sample has other DNA sequences that encode this CDR3 too. V usage is TRBV18 and J usage is TRBJ2-3; D possibly corresponds to TRBD2 (6 bases). The CDR3 loop spans 15 amino acids. V shed 1 base and J shed 1 base, with 9 bases lying between them. Per the germline V gene, CDR1 is KGHSH and CDR2 is LQKENI. DNA of the CDR3: TGTGCCAGCTCACCACTTAGCGGAGGCACAGATACGCAGTATTTT. Translating it yields CASSPLSGGTDTQYF.

For this clone: This CDR3 is also generated by other DNA sequences in the sample. The rearrangement links TRBV28 to TRBJ1-6; D is ambiguous. The CDR3 is 12 amino acids. Germline V gene sequence: CDR1 MDHEN, CDR2 SYDVKM. Deletions cut 6 bases from V and 7 bases from J, with 7 bases between. DNA for the CDR3: TGTGCCAGCAGCCTTGAGAATTCACCCCTCCACTTT. Encoded protein: CASSLENSPLHF.

The rearrangement joins TRBV6-1 to TRBJ2-7, with a possible D match to TRBD2 (5 bases). The CDR3 runs 13 residues. Germline values: CDR1 MNHNS, CDR2 SASEGT. V was clipped by 6 bases and J by 2 bases, with 11 bases between them. CDR3 in DNA: TGTGCCAGCAGGGGAGCAGCCACCTACGAGCAGTACTTC. It yields the protein CASRGAATYEQYF.

This rearrangement joins TRBV6-6 to TRBJ2-7; D gene uncertain. This CDR3 contains 14 residues. V shed 7 bases and J shed 1 base, with 14 bases lying between them. In germline, CDR1 is MNHNY, CDR2 SVGAGI (reference sequence). CDR3 DNA: TGTGCCAGCAACCATCCGAGTATTTCCTACGAGCAGTACTTC. Translating gives CASNHPSISYEQYF.

The J gene is TRBJ1-6, the V gene TRBV28; D possibly corresponds to TRBD1 (5 bases). V was trimmed by 5 bases and J by 5 bases, leaving 13 bases between them. CDR1 and CDR2 (germline): MDHEN, SYDVKM. This CDR3 comprises 15 residues. The chain's CDR3 is CASSPTAIDNSPLHF. The CDR3 nucleotides read TGTGCCAGCAGTCCGACAGCCATCGATAATTCACCCCTCCACTTT.

The chain has TRBV7-2 and TRBJ2-7; D may be TRBD1 or TRBD2 (5 bases each). Germline V CDR1 and CDR2: SGHTA, FQGNSA. This CDR3 is 14 amino acids long. Trimming shortened V by 1 base and J by 3 bases, and 10 bases separated the two germline ends. DNA of the CDR3: TGTGCCAGCAGCTTAGTCGGGACCGACTACGAGCAGTACTTC. Its translation: CASSLVGTDYEQYF.

This clone was observed a single time. The chain links TRBV28 to TRBJ2-4; D tentatively fits TRBD1 or TRBD2 (5 bases each). CDR1 MDHEN and CDR2 SYDVKM come from the germline V gene. V lost 1 base, J lost 9 bases, and 13 bases lay in between. This CDR3 comprises 14 residues. For the CDR3, the DNA is TGTGCCAGCAGTTTATCGGCAGGGAGAGGCATTCAGTACTTC. It translates to CASSLSAGRGIQYF.

The rearrangement uses TRBV30 and TRBJ1-4, with D hard to call. The V gene lost 4 bases and the J gene lost 11 bases, with 11 bases spanning the gap. Germline CDR1 and CDR2: GTSNPN and SVGIG (reference sequence). This CDR3 has 11 amino acids. The CDR3 protein is CAWTTGFKLFF. DNA of the CDR3: TGTGCCTGGACGACGGGGTTCAAACTGTTTTTT.

The chain joins TRBV27 to TRBJ1-2, with a weak D call TRBD1 (6 bases). CDR3 length: 15 residues. The V and J ends lost 6 bases and 0 bases respectively, with 14 bases between them. Germline V lookup: CDR1 MNHEY, CDR2 SMNVEV (reference sequence). The CDR3 DNA reads as TGTGCCAGCAGGAAAACCTGGACAGCTAACTATGGCTACACCTTC. This codes for CASRKTWTANYGYTF.

V and J are TRBV5-1 and TRBJ2-2; 8 bases are shared with TRBD1. The V segment lost 0 bases and the J segment 3 bases; nucleotides outside the gene matches: 1. The CDR3 has 15 residues. Germline values: CDR1 SGHRS, CDR2 YFSETQ. CDR3 protein: CASSLARGHTGELFF. The CDR3 DNA reads as TGCGCCAGCAGCTTGGCCAGGGGGCACACCGGGGAGCTGTTTTTT.

V and J are TRBV30 and TRBJ1-2; possible D gene TRBD1, 6 bases. The V end lost 5 bases, the J end lost 7 bases, and 17 bases lay between the germline ends. The CDR3 covers 13 residues. Germline CDR1 and CDR2: GTSNPN and SVGIG (reference sequence). As DNA, the CDR3 is TGTGCCTGGGTTCCAGCAGGGGCGGGTGGCTACACCTTC. This sequence encodes CAWVPAGAGGYTF.

This clone is a singleton in its sample. The rearrangement joins TRBV4-1 to TRBJ2-2; D is unresolved. Per germline, CDR1 MGHRA and CDR2 YSYEKL. The CDR3 covers 17 residues. Trimming pared 4 bases from V and 0 bases from J, leaving 15 bases between. The CDR3 DNA follows: TGCGCCAGCAGCCCTACCGTCGGCGGAGCGAACACCGGGGAGCTGTTTTTT. Amino acids: CASSPTVGGANTGELFF.

Notes on this clone: In the same sample, other DNA sequences code for this CDR3. The chain has TRBV7-9 and TRBJ1-1, with D possibly matching TRBD1 (5 bases). Trimming removed 3 bases at V and 0 bases at J, with 8 bases between. The CDR3 has 14 amino acids. Looked up from germline, CDR1 is SEHNR and CDR2 is FQNEAQ (reference sequence). CDR3 coding DNA: TGTGCCAGCAGCTTGGCGACAGTGAACACTGAAGCTTTCTTT. Translation gives CASSLATVNTEAFF.

The chain uses TRBV5-4 and TRBJ2-1, with D unresolved. With 1 base removed from V and 2 bases from J, the gap between germline ends came to 10 bases. CDR1 and CDR2 (germline): SGHNT, YYREEE (reference sequence). The CDR3 covers 15 residues. CDR3 nucleotides: TGTGCCAGCAGCTTGAAGACAAACACCTACAATGAGCAGTTCTTC. Translated, it gives CASSLKTNTYNEQFF.

As concerns this clone: Within the sample, other DNA sequences also encode this same CDR3. The chain joins TRBV18 to TRBJ1-1, with 9 bases aligning to TRBD1. Germline lookup yields CDR1 KGHSH and CDR2 LQKENI. With V trimmed by 3 bases and J by 4 bases, 3 bases remained unmatched. The CDR3 consists of 14 residues. The CDR3 nucleotides are TGTGCCAGCTCACCGGGGACAGGGCGCACTGAAGCTTTCTTT. Its protein product is CASSPGTGRTEAFF.

The rearrangement joins TRBV7-8 to TRBJ2-7; D is perhaps TRBD1 (6 bases). V dropped 0 bases and J dropped 0 bases, with 9 bases sitting between them. The CDR3 extends over 15 amino acids. The germline CDR1 and CDR2 sequences are SGHVS and FQNEAQ. CDR3 region: CASSLAGTFSYEQYF. CDR3 coding DNA: TGTGCCAGCAGCTTAGCTGGGACATTCTCCTACGAGCAGTACTTC.